Many counts were recorded for the clone carrying this T cell receptor (beta chain). This sample's time point: sample taken at primary tumor resection. This sample stems from a study of spatial heterogeneity in lung cancer. Every molecule of TCR cDNA had its own unique molecular identifier. TCRdb analysed the 5' RACE reads with MiXCR anew, one entry per CDR3 protein. The sample carries about 7,900 distinct CDR3 sequences, about 4.2% recorded once. The sample consisted of PBMCs, taken at surgery. The TCR comes from a male donor with early-stage non-small cell lung cancer.

The CDR3 region is CASSLLQRGTDTQYF. The CDR3 coding sequence is TGTGCCAGCAGCCTTTTACAGCGGGGGACAGATACGCAGTATTTT. V gene TRBV14 combines with J gene TRBJ2-3, with 8 bases lining up with TRBD2. J was trimmed by 3 bases and V by 4 bases; bases with no gene match: 6. CDR1 is SGHDN, CDR2 FVKESK, per germline. The CDR3 loop spans 15 amino acids.